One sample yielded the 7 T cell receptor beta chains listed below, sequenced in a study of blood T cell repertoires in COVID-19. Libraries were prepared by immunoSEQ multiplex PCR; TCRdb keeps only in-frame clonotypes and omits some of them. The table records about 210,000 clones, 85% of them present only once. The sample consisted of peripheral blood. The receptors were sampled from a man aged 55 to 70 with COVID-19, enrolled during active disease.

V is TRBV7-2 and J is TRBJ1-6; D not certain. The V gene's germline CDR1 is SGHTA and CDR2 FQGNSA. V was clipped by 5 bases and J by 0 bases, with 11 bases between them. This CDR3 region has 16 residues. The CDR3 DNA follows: TGTGCCAGCAGCCTAGTGGAGAGCTCCTATAATTCACCCCTCCACTTT. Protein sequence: CASSLVESSYNSPLHF. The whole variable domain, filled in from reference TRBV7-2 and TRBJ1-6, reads GAGVSQSPSNKVTEKGKDVELRCDPISGHTALYWYRQSLGQGLEFLIYFQGNSAPDKSGLPSDRFSAERTGGSVSTLTIQRTQQEDSAVYLCASSLVESSYNSPLHFGNGTRLTVT.

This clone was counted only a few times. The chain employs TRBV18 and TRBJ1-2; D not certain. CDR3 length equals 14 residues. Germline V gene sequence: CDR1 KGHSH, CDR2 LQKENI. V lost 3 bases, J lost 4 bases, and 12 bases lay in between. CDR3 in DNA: TGTGCCAGCTCACCCCCCGCCAGGCCCTATGGCTACACCTTC. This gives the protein CASSPPARPYGYTF. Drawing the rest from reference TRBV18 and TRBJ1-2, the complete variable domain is NAGVMQNPRHLVRRRGQEARLRCSPMKGHSHVYWYRQLPEEGLKFMVYLQKENIIDESGMPKERFSAEFPKEGPSILRIQQVVRGDSAAYFCASSPPARPYGYTFGSGTRLTVV.

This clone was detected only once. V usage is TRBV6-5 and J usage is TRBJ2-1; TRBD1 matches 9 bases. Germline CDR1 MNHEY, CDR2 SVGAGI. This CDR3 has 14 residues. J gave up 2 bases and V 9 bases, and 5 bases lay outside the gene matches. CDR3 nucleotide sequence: TGTGCCAGTACACGGGACAGGGCCTACAATGAGCAGTTCTTC. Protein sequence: CASTRDRAYNEQFF.

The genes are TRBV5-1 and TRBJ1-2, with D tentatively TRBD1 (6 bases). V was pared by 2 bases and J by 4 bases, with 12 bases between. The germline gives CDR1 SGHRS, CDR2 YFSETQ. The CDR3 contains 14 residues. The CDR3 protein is CASSLTGNLYGYTF. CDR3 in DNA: TGCGCCAGCAGCTTAACAGGGAACCTCTATGGCTACACCTTC. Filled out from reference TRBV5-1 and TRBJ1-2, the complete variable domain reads KAGVTQTPRYLIKTRGQQVTLSCSPISGHRSVSWYQQTPGQGLQFLFEYFSETQRNKGNFPGRFSGRQFSNSRSEMNVSTLELGDSALYLCASSLTGNLYGYTFGSGTRLTVV.

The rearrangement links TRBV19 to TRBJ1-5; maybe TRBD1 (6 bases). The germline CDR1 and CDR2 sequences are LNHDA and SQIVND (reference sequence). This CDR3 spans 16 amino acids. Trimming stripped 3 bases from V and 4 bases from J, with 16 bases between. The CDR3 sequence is CASSMVGGQANQPQHF. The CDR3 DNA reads TGTGCCAGTAGTATGGTCGGGGGGCAGGCTAATCAGCCCCAGCATTTT. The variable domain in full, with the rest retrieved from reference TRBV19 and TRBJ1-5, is DGGITQSPKYLFRKEGQNVTLSCEQNLNHDAMYWYRQDPGQGLRLIYYSQIVNDFQKGDIAEGYSVSREKKESFPLTVTSAQKNPTAFYLCASSMVGGQANQPQHFGDGTRLSIL.

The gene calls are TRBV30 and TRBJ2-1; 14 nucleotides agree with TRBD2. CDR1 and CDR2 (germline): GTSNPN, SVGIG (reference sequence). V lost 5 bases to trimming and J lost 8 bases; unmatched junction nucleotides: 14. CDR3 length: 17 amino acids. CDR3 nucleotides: TGTGCCTGGGAGGGCAGGGGACTAGCGGGAGTAAGGCATGAGCAGTTCTTC. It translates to CAWEGRGLAGVRHEQFF. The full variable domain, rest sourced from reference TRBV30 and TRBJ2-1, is SQTIHQWPATLVQPVGSPLSLECTVEGTSNPNLYWYRQAAGRGLQLLFYSVGIGQISSEVPQNLSASRPQDRQFILSSKKLLLSDSGFYLCAWEGRGLAGVRHEQFFGPGTRLTVL.

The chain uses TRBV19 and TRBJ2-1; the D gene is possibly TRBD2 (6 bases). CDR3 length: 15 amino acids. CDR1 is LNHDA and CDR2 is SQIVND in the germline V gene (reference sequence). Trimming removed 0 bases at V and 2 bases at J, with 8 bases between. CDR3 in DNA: TGTGCCAGTAGTATAGATTCGGGAGCCTACAATGAGCAGTTCTTC. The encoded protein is CASSIDSGAYNEQFF.